These 27 T cell receptor beta chains originate from one sample sequenced in a study of blood T cell repertoires in COVID-19. Produced via immunoSEQ multiplex PCR; TCRdb's table is partial and in-frame only. Among about 120,000 clones listed, 70% to 80% were seen once. Sequencing was performed on peripheral blood. The receptors here all came from a woman older than 75 with acute or convalescent COVID-19.

This sequence joins TRBV6-5 and TRBJ1-1, with D perhaps TRBD1 (6 bases). The CDR3 covers 13 residues. The V end was cut by 2 bases, the J end by 5 bases, with 9 bases between. CDR1 is MNHEY and CDR2 is SVGAGI in the germline V gene. CDR3 coding DNA: TGTGCCAGCAGTTACGGACAGTGGACTGAAGCTTTCTTT. This sequence encodes CASSYGQWTEAFF.

The gene calls are TRBV3-1 (or the pseudogene TRBV3-2) and TRBJ1-2; tentative D call: TRBD1 (5 bases). Looked up from germline, CDR1 is LGHDT and CDR2 is YNNKEL (reference sequence). This CDR3 is built from 15 residues. The germline V and J ends were trimmed by 3 bases and 3 bases, with 14 bases remaining between them. CDR3 protein: CASSQNLRGHYGYTF. CDR3 coding DNA: TGTGCCAGCAGCCAGAACTTAAGGGGCCACTATGGCTACACCTTC.

The chain couples TRBV29-1 to TRBJ1-1; possible D gene TRBD1, 5 bases. Per the germline V gene, CDR1 is SQVTM and CDR2 is ANQGSEA. V lost 4 bases and J 5 bases, leaving 11 bases between the germline ends. The CDR3 contains 12 residues. For the CDR3, the DNA is TGCAGCGTTGGGTACGGGGGAACTGAAGCTTTCTTT. Protein product: CSVGYGGTEAFF. The full variable domain, with the rest looked up from reference TRBV29-1 and TRBJ1-1, is SAVISQKPSRDICQRGTSLTIQCQVDSQVTMMFWYRQQPGQSLTLIATANQGSEATYESGFVIDKFPISRPNLTFSTLTVSNMSPEDSSIYLCSVGYGGTEAFFGQGTRLTVV.

This clone was detected a few times. The chain carries TRBV4-1 and TRBJ2-5; D may be TRBD2 (6 bases). Per the germline V gene, CDR1 is MGHRA and CDR2 is YSYEKL. Trimming removed 3 bases from V and 2 bases from J, with 10 bases in between. This CDR3 spans 14 amino acids. The CDR3 region has the DNA TGCGCCAGCAGCCAGGGACTGCTACAAGAGACCCAGTACTTC. Translating it yields CASSQGLLQETQYF.

The J gene is TRBJ1-1, the V gene TRBV6-1; tentatively, D is TRBD1 (5 bases). The CDR3 runs to 15 residues. V shed 2 bases and J shed 7 bases, with 17 bases lying between them. Germline CDR1 MNHNS, CDR2 SASEGT. The CDR3 DNA is TGTGCCAGCAGTGAATCGCCGGACGGGAGGGGTGAAGCTTTCTTT. This translates into CASSESPDGRGEAFF.

The chain combines TRBV19 with TRBJ1-1; D remains unclear. This CDR3 is 13 amino acids long. Germline loops: CDR1 LNHDA, CDR2 SQIVND (reference sequence). The V end lost 7 bases, the J end lost 4 bases, and 13 bases lay between the germline ends. The CDR3 bases are TGTGCCAGTACCTCTCTTCGGGGCACTGAAGCTTTCTTT. It specifies CASTSLRGTEAFF.

This clone was seen only a few times. The chain couples TRBV7-2 to TRBJ1-2; 10 bases fit TRBD1. The junction had 9 bases not matched to a gene; V was cut back by 3 bases and J by 8 bases. The length of the CDR3 is 15 residues. Looked up from germline, CDR1 is SGHTA and CDR2 is FQGNSA. This chain's CDR3 is CASSFGGTGVMGYTF. CDR3 sequence (DNA): TGTGCCAGCAGCTTCGGGGGGACAGGGGTGATGGGCTACACCTTC.

The chain is built from TRBV9 and TRBJ1-2; 11 bases are shared with TRBD1. This CDR3 is built from 17 residues. Germline values: CDR1 SGDLS, CDR2 YYNGEE. J lost 4 bases, V lost 1 base, and 9 bases had no gene match. CDR3 coding DNA: TGTGCCAGCAGCGTAACCCCAGGGACAGGGGGTAGCTATGGCTACACCTTC. Protein: CASSVTPGTGGSYGYTF.

The chain is built from TRBV30 and TRBJ1-1; D is unresolved. This CDR3 is built from 10 residues. Per germline, CDR1 GTSNPN and CDR2 SVGIG (reference sequence). Trimming took 5 bases from V and 13 from J, leaving 14 bases between them. The CDR3 DNA reads TGTGCCTGGTCTCTCCCACCAGGTTTCTTT. It yields the protein CAWSLPPGFF.

The chain links TRBV20-1 to TRBJ1-2; 7 bases map to TRBD1. The length of the CDR3 is 11 residues. Germline V gene sequence: CDR1 DFQATT, CDR2 SNEGSKA (reference sequence). DNA of the CDR3: TGCAGCGCGATGACAGGGAATGGCTACACCTTC. Amino acids: CSAMTGNGYTF.

This chain connects TRBV5-1 to TRBJ2-3, with TRBD2 matching over 14 bases. CDR1 is SGHRS and CDR2 is YFSETQ in the germline V gene. The CDR3 has 15 amino acids. With V trimmed by 3 bases and J by 5 bases, 2 bases remained unmatched. The CDR3 region has the DNA TGCGCCAGCAGCTCCGGACTAGCGGGAGGAGATACGCAGTATTTT. It translates to CASSSGLAGGDTQYF.

V and J are TRBV30 and TRBJ1-4; 7 bases line up with TRBD1. CDR1 GTSNPN and CDR2 SVGIG come from the germline V gene (reference sequence). Germline trimming cut 0 bases from V and 5 bases from J; bases unmatched to any gene: 6. CDR3 size: 15 residues. CDR3 residues: CAWSVGSGGNEKLFF. The CDR3 DNA reads as TGTGCCTGGAGTGTCGGGTCAGGGGGGAATGAAAAACTGTTTTTT.

The chain employs TRBV28 and TRBJ2-7, with 8 bases aligning to TRBD1. The CDR3 loop spans 15 amino acids. Germline V gives CDR1 MDHEN, CDR2 SYDVKM. Unmatched junction bases numbered 7, after V lost 6 bases and J lost 0 bases. CDR3 residues: CASSQRQGISYEQYF. The CDR3 DNA follows: TGTGCCAGCAGCCAGAGACAGGGGATCTCCTACGAGCAGTACTTC.

The table lists this clone with a few counts. This chain links TRBV5-4 with TRBJ2-2; TRBD1 matches at 11 bases. Germline loops: CDR1 SGHNT, CDR2 YYREEE (reference sequence). The CDR3 sequence is 15 residues long. Trimming cost V 5 bases and J 5 bases; bases outside gene matches: 5. CDR3 nucleotides: TGTGCCAGCAGTTCCGGGACAGGGGGGACCGGGGAGCTGTTTTTT. Protein sequence: CASSSGTGGTGELFF.

The chain has TRBV5-1 and TRBJ2-7, with D perhaps matching TRBD1 (5 bases). CDR3 size: 16 residues. With 5 bases removed from V and 7 bases from J, the gap between germline ends came to 25 bases. Looked up from germline, CDR1 is SGHRS and CDR2 is YFSETQ. In DNA form, the CDR3 reads TGCGCCAGCAGGGTCTCCCCGACAGCCTTCCCCTTGGAGCAGTACTTC. This sequence encodes CASRVSPTAFPLEQYF.

The chain uses TRBV19 and TRBJ1-5; D may be TRBD1 (5 bases). Per the germline V gene, CDR1 is LNHDA and CDR2 is SQIVND (reference sequence). The V gene lost 4 bases and the J gene lost 6 bases, with 13 bases spanning the gap. This CDR3 is built from 14 residues. CDR3 residues: CASSRGGSRQPQHF. For the CDR3, the DNA is TGTGCCAGTAGTAGGGGGGGGAGCCGTCAGCCCCAGCATTTT.

This sequence joins TRBV28 and TRBJ1-3; D is ambiguous. Germline V gene data show CDR1 as MDHEN and CDR2 as SYDVKM. The length of the CDR3 is 16 residues. The germline V and J ends were trimmed by 4 bases and 0 bases, with 13 bases remaining between them. The CDR3 DNA sequence: TGTGCCAGCAGTTCACTAGGGAGCGGCTCTGGAAACACCATATATTTT. Translated: CASSSLGSGSGNTIYF.

The chain has TRBV3-1 (or the pseudogene TRBV3-2) and TRBJ2-6, with D uncertain. Germline values: CDR1 LGHDT, CDR2 YNNKEL (reference sequence). V was cut by 0 bases and J by 2 bases, with 8 bases left in between. CDR3 length: 16 amino acids. The CDR3 loop is CASSQDLGPGANVLTF. CDR3 in DNA: TGTGCCAGCAGCCAAGATCTAGGCCCTGGGGCCAACGTCCTGACTTTC.

This clone has only one observation. The gene calls are TRBV2 and TRBJ1-1, with 7 bases fitting TRBD1. Germline CDR1 is SNHLY and CDR2 is FYNNEI. V was pared by 8 bases and J by 3 bases, with 6 bases of the junction left unmatched. The CDR3 loop spans 13 amino acids. CDR3 sequence: CASLVQGDTEAFF. The CDR3 DNA follows: TGTGCCAGCCTCGTCCAGGGGGACACTGAAGCTTTCTTT. Combining the CDR3 with reference TRBV2 and TRBJ1-1 gives the whole variable domain EPEVTQTPSHQVTQMGQEVILRCVPISNHLYFYWYRQILGQKVEFLVSFYNNEISEKSEIFDDQFSVERPDGSNFTLKIRSTKLEDSAMYFCASLVQGDTEAFFGQGTRLTVV.

The chain carries TRBV30 and TRBJ2-7; TRBD1 might be the D (6 bases). V shed 8 bases and J shed 4 bases, with 15 bases lying between them. The germline gives CDR1 GTSNPN, CDR2 SVGIG (reference sequence). The CDR3 is 12 residues long. CDR3 coding DNA: TGTGCCGCCGCACAGGGACGGTACGAGCAGTACTTC. Amino acids: CAAAQGRYEQYF. The entire variable domain, with the rest obtained from reference TRBV30 and TRBJ2-7, is as follows: SQTIHQWPATLVQPVGSPLSLECTVEGTSNPNLYWYRQAAGRGLQLLFYSVGIGQISSEVPQNLSASRPQDRQFILSSKKLLLSDSGFYLCAAAQGRYEQYFGPGTRLTVT.

The V call is TRBV9, the J call TRBJ1-1; D unresolved. V was trimmed by 4 bases and J by 7 bases, leaving 8 bases between them. There are 11 residues in the CDR3. Germline values: CDR1 SGDLS, CDR2 YYNGEE. For the CDR3, the DNA is TGTGCCAGCAGCCCCCGGAGTGAAGCTTTCTTT. Translating gives CASSPRSEAFF.

The chain carries TRBV24-1 and TRBJ2-3; 7 bases match TRBD1. The germline gives CDR1 KGHDR, CDR2 SFDVKD. CDR3 length: 15 residues. V was clipped by 3 bases and J by 3 bases; unmatched bases: 5. CDR3 DNA sequence: TGTGCCACCAGTGATCGACAGGGTGGTACAGATACGCAGTATTTT. It encodes CATSDRQGGTDTQYF.

This chain links TRBV30 with TRBJ1-1; D might be TRBD1 (6 bases). Germline V gene sequence: CDR1 GTSNPN, CDR2 SVGIG (reference sequence). CDR3 size: 14 residues. The V end was cut by 4 bases, the J end by 1 base, with 13 bases between. As DNA, the CDR3 is TGTGCCTGGATCTTGGGGACATCGAACACTGAAGCTTTCTTT. This codes for CAWILGTSNTEAFF.

The rearrangement joins TRBV28 to TRBJ2-2; D is uncertain. This CDR3 contains 15 residues. In germline, CDR1 is MDHEN, CDR2 SYDVKM. V gave up 6 bases and J gave up 3 bases, with 14 bases separating them. This chain's CDR3 is CASRPSGTDTGELFF. CDR3 nucleotide sequence: TGTGCCAGCAGACCCTCAGGAACGGACACCGGGGAGCTGTTTTTT.

The CDR3 here is CASSSQTGAEAFF. The CDR3 bases are TGTGCCAGCAGCTCCCAGACCGGGGCTGAAGCTTTCTTT. The chain combines TRBV7-3 with TRBJ1-1; no firm D call. V shed 4 bases and J shed 6 bases, with 12 bases lying between them. The CDR3 has 13 amino acids. Germline V gene sequence: CDR1 SGHTA, CDR2 FQGTGA. Drawing the rest from reference TRBV7-3 and TRBJ1-1, the complete variable domain is GAGVSQTPSNKVTEKGKYVELRCDPISGHTALYWYRQSLGQGPEFLIYFQGTGAADDSGLPNDRFFAVRPEGSVSTLKIQRTERGDSAVYLCASSSQTGAEAFFGQGTRLTVV.

The chain uses TRBV9 and TRBJ1-5; 9 nucleotides line up with TRBD1. V was clipped by 0 bases and J by 6 bases; unmatched bases: 4. CDR1 SGDLS and CDR2 YYNGEE come from the germline V gene. This CDR3 has 15 amino acids. CDR3 in amino acids: CASSVEGQGVQPQHF. The CDR3 region has the DNA TGTGCCAGCAGCGTAGAGGGACAGGGAGTTCAGCCCCAGCATTTT.

This clone has just a few counts. The chain couples TRBV6-2 or TRBV6-3 to TRBJ2-7; a weak D match, TRBD1 (6 bases). The CDR3 is made up of 14 amino acids. Germline CDR1 reads MNHEY; CDR2 reads SVGEGT. Trimming pared 0 bases from V and 4 bases from J, leaving 10 bases between. CDR3 DNA: TGTGCCAGCAGTTACTCGCAGGGACAATACGAGCAGTACTTC. It translates to CASSYSQGQYEQYF.